The rows below give T cell receptor beta chains drawn from one sample of a study of blood T cell repertoires in COVID-19. TCRdb's copy holds only in-frame clones and misses some; the assay was immunoSEQ multiplex PCR. The profile shows 86,000 or so clones, more than 60% of them singletons. The sequenced sample was peripheral blood. The receptors shown here come from a man between 65 and 85 years old with acute or convalescent COVID-19. The CDR3 runs from the conserved cysteine through the conserved F or W. Each record gives: CDR3 DNA, CDR3 protein, clone size, D gene, J gene, V gene, CDR3 length. A D gene is named only where the DNA matches it firmly. Expanded clones are given a class, and other clones once, few, many or no size at all.

TGTGCCAGCAGTCCAGGGACAGGGGATGAAGCTTTCTTT | CASSPGTGDEAFF | . | TRBD1 | TRBJ1-1 | TRBV3-1/TRBV3-2 | 13
TGCGCCAGCAGCTTGGGCCCGCGGGGGGCCGGGGATACGCAGTATTTT | CASSLGPRGAGDTQYF | . | TRBD2 | TRBJ2-3 | TRBV5-1 | 16
TGTGCCAGTAGTATCGGAGTCTCAGCCCGCAATCAGCCCCAGCATTTT | CASSIGVSARNQPQHF | . | . | TRBJ1-5 | TRBV19 | 16
TGTGCCAGCAGGTCAGGACAGGGGTATTTCAATACGCAGTATTTT | CASRSGQGYFNTQYF | few | TRBD1 | TRBJ2-3 | TRBV11-2 | 15
TGTGCCAGCAGTCGGGACAGGAACTACGAGCAGTACTTC | CASSRDRNYEQYF | few | TRBD1 | TRBJ2-7 | TRBV6-5 | 13
TGTGCCAGCAGTACCGGGACAGCGATGATACAGCCCCAGCATTTT | CASSTGTAMIQPQHF | . | TRBD1 | TRBJ1-5 | TRBV7-6 | 15
TGCGCCAGCAGCCCCGGGACAGGGTTGGCAGATACGCAGTATTTT | CASSPGTGLADTQYF | . | TRBD1 | TRBJ2-3 | TRBV5-1 | 15
TGCGCCAGCAGCCAAGGGACAGTCGGGTCTCGCTACACCTTC | CASSQGTVGSRYTF | . | . | TRBJ1-2 | TRBV4-1 | 14
TGTGCCAGCAGCGGTCCGCGGAGCGCGACCCGATACACTGAAGCTTTCTTT | CASSGPRSATRYTEAFF | . | . | TRBJ1-1 | TRBV7-6 | 17
TGTGCCAGCAGTGAAGACAGAAATAGAGTGTCTGGCTACACCTTC | CASSEDRNRVSGYTF | . | . | TRBJ1-2 | TRBV2 | 15
TGTGCCAGCAGCTTCAGGGGTTTACAAGAGACCCAGTACTTC | CASSFRGLQETQYF | . | . | TRBJ2-5 | TRBV9 | 14
TGCAGCGTTGAAAAGCAGGGGGCGCCCTATGGCTACACCTTC | CSVEKQGAPYGYTF | few | TRBD1 | TRBJ1-2 | TRBV29-1 | 14
TGTGCCAGTAGTATAGAGTCAGGGGCCGCGAACACTGAAGCTTTCTTT | CASSIESGAANTEAFF | . | . | TRBJ1-1 | TRBV19 | 16
TGTGCCACCAGTGACCGGGACAGGGTAGGCGGTGAAGCTTTCTTT | CATSDRDRVGGEAFF | . | TRBD1 | TRBJ1-1 | TRBV24-1 | 15
TGTGCCAGCAGCCTAAATCCTGGCACCGGGGAGCTGTTTTTT | CASSLNPGTGELFF | . | . | TRBJ2-2 | TRBV7-2 | 14
TGTGCCAGCAGTCGACAGGGGGCCAGGGAGCTGTTTTTT | CASSRQGARELFF | . | TRBD1 | TRBJ2-2 | TRBV28 | 13